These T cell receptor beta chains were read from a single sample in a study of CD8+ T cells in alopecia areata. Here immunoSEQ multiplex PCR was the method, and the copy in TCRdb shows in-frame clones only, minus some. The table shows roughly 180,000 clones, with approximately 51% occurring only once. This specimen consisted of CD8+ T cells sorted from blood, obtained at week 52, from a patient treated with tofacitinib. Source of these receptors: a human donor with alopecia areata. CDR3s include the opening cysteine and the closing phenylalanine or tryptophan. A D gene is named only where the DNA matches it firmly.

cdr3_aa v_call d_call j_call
CASSQFSRGTESNQPQHF TRBV4-1 NA TRBJ1-5
CSVEGPFEQYF TRBV29-1 NA TRBJ2-7
CASRVTGQGRYEQYF TRBV27 NA TRBJ2-7
CSVEKTDPSTDTQYF TRBV29-1 NA TRBJ2-3
CASSDFSYEQYF TRBV6-5 NA TRBJ2-7
CASSLNAGLEQYF TRBV7-9 NA TRBJ2-7
CSVEGSYDEQFF TRBV29-1 NA TRBJ2-1
CASSPRSGQLAKNIQYF TRBV27 NA TRBJ2-4
CASRTGGGLYNSPLHF TRBV27 TRBD1 TRBJ1-6
CASSHDAGNTGELFF TRBV5-1 NA TRBJ2-2
CASSLAVGSVYEQYF TRBV5-1 NA TRBJ2-7